A selection of T cell receptor beta chains follows, all from one sample in a study of cytomegalovirus exposure and HLA in healthy donors. The repertoire was sequenced with immunoSEQ multiplex PCR; TCRdb's copy has only in-frame clones and lacks some. The repertoire consists of around 110,000 clones, with 8.5% to 10% occurring once and the leading ten covering approximately 3%. Sequenced sample: PBMCs. The source is a man aged 30 to 39 in good health and CMV-seronegative. Both conserved end residues are part of each CDR3. D genes are given only for firm matches. Rows may omit the clone size; those that give it use once, few, many or a size class.

v_gene: TRBV5-1
d_gene: NA
abundance: few
j_gene: TRBJ2-6
len: 15
CDR3nt: TGCGCCAGCAGCCTGACAGTGCCCGTGGCCAACGTCCTGACTTTC
CDR3aa: CASSLTVPVANVLTF

v_gene: TRBV19
d_gene: TRBD1
abundance: NA
j_gene: TRBJ1-1
len: 15
CDR3nt: TGTGCCAGTAGTAAATCAGGGACAGGGGACACTGAAGCTTTCTTT
CDR3aa: CASSKSGTGDTEAFF

v_gene: TRBV28
d_gene: NA
abundance: NA
j_gene: TRBJ2-2
len: 12
CDR3nt: TGTGCCAGCAGTGAAGGGGCCGGGGAGCTGTTTTTT
CDR3aa: CASSEGAGELFF

v_gene: TRBV2
d_gene: TRBD2
abundance: few
j_gene: TRBJ2-3
len: 16
CDR3nt: TGTGCCAGCAGTCCCACTAGCGGGGGGGTTGCAGATACGCAGTATTTT
CDR3aa: CASSPTSGGVADTQYF

v_gene: TRBV10-3
d_gene: NA
abundance: NA
j_gene: TRBJ2-7
len: 14
CDR3nt: TGTGCCATCAGTGATTGGCAGGGCGACGACGAGCAGTACTTC
CDR3aa: CAISDWQGDDEQYF

v_gene: TRBV11-3
d_gene: NA
abundance: few
j_gene: TRBJ2-7
len: 16
CDR3nt: TGTGCCAGCAGCGCCTCTGGGGGGGCGGTAGTAAACGAGCAGTACTTC
CDR3aa: CASSASGGAVVNEQYF

v_gene: TRBV5-4
d_gene: NA
abundance: few
j_gene: TRBJ2-5
len: 14
CDR3nt: TGTGCCAGCAGCGGTACAGGCCTTCAAGAGACCCAGTACTTC
CDR3aa: CASSGTGLQETQYF

v_gene: TRBV5-6
d_gene: TRBD2
abundance: few
j_gene: TRBJ2-3
len: 15
CDR3nt: TGTGCCAGCAGCCCTTGGGCGGGGGGGACAGATACGCAGTATTTT
CDR3aa: CASSPWAGGTDTQYF

v_gene: TRBV27
d_gene: TRBD1
abundance: few
j_gene: TRBJ1-6
len: 16
CDR3nt: TGTGCCAGCAGTTCCGCGGGACAGGAGGGGTATTCACCCCTCCACTTT
CDR3aa: CASSSAGQEGYSPLHF

v_gene: TRBV2
d_gene: NA
abundance: few
j_gene: TRBJ2-7
len: 12
CDR3nt: TGTGCCACCCTCAGGTCGGTCAACGAGCAGTACTTC
CDR3aa: CATLRSVNEQYF

v_gene: TRBV28
d_gene: TRBD2
abundance: few
j_gene: TRBJ2-1
len: 14
CDR3nt: TGTGCCAGCAGTCCAAGCGGGAGAGATGATGAGCAGTTCTTC
CDR3aa: CASSPSGRDDEQFF

v_gene: TRBV5-4
d_gene: TRBD2
abundance: few
j_gene: TRBJ2-5
len: 18
CDR3nt: TGTGCCAGCAGCTCTGGACTAGCTCGGGTTGGGTCCCAAGAGACCCAGTACTTC
CDR3aa: CASSSGLARVGSQETQYF

v_gene: TRBV5-1
d_gene: NA
abundance: few
j_gene: TRBJ1-3
len: 15
CDR3nt: TGCGCCAGCAGCCGGGGACTGACGGACGGAAACACCATATATTTT
CDR3aa: CASSRGLTDGNTIYF

v_gene: TRBV2
d_gene: NA
abundance: NA
j_gene: TRBJ1-6
len: 11
CDR3nt: TGTGCCACCTCAGTGCATTCACCCCTCCACTTT
CDR3aa: CATSVHSPLHF

v_gene: TRBV11-2
d_gene: TRBD2
abundance: NA
j_gene: TRBJ2-7
len: 15
CDR3nt: TGTGCCAGCAGCTTAGAAGCGGGGGGGCTCTACGAGCAGTACTTC
CDR3aa: CASSLEAGGLYEQYF

v_gene: TRBV5-4
d_gene: TRBD2
abundance: NA
j_gene: TRBJ2-5
len: 18
CDR3nt: TGTGCCAGCAGCTCGTTAGCGGGAGGGCCCTCGGGTGACGAGACCCAGTACTTC
CDR3aa: CASSSLAGGPSGDETQYF

v_gene: TRBV28
d_gene: NA
abundance: few
j_gene: TRBJ1-4
len: 14
CDR3nt: TGTGCCAGCCGTTCCCCGTCAACTAATGAAAAACTGTTTTTT
CDR3aa: CASRSPSTNEKLFF

v_gene: TRBV9
d_gene: NA
abundance: NA
j_gene: TRBJ2-5
len: 13
CDR3nt: TGTGCCAGCAGCGGGGCCCTGAAGGAGACCCAGTACTTC
CDR3aa: CASSGALKETQYF

v_gene: TRBV2
d_gene: TRBD2
abundance: NA
j_gene: TRBJ2-1
len: 17
CDR3nt: TGTGCCAGCAGTGAAGGGGTACCCCTAGCGGGGGGTAGGGGGCAGTTCTTC
CDR3aa: CASSEGVPLAGGRGQFF

v_gene: TRBV4-1
d_gene: TRBD2
abundance: NA
j_gene: TRBJ2-5
len: 17
CDR3nt: TGCGCCAGCAGCCAAGAACCGGGCGGGGGGGCCTGGGAGACCCAGTACTTC
CDR3aa: CASSQEPGGGAWETQYF

v_gene: TRBV6-5
d_gene: NA
abundance: NA
j_gene: TRBJ1-5
len: 15
CDR3nt: TGTGCCAGCAGTTACTCGAACCGGGGCAATCAGCCCCAGCATTTT
CDR3aa: CASSYSNRGNQPQHF

v_gene: TRBV6-5
d_gene: NA
abundance: NA
j_gene: TRBJ1-1
len: 14
CDR3nt: TGTGCCAGCAGATCCTTAGGGGTATCGACTGAAGCTTTCTTT
CDR3aa: CASRSLGVSTEAFF

v_gene: TRBV2
d_gene: NA
abundance: few
j_gene: TRBJ2-7
len: 12
CDR3nt: TGTGCCAGCTCCCGGGAGAGCCCCGAGCAGTACTTC
CDR3aa: CASSRESPEQYF

v_gene: TRBV7-3
d_gene: TRBD2
abundance: NA
j_gene: TRBJ2-3
len: 16
CDR3nt: TGTGCCAGCAGCCCCAGTGCGGGGGCGGGAGGAGATACGCAGTATTTT
CDR3aa: CASSPSAGAGGDTQYF

v_gene: TRBV9
d_gene: NA
abundance: NA
j_gene: TRBJ2-7
len: 15
CDR3nt: TGTGCCAGCAGCGTAGCACCGGGGGACCTCTACGAGCAGTACTTC
CDR3aa: CASSVAPGDLYEQYF

v_gene: TRBV2
d_gene: TRBD2
abundance: NA
j_gene: TRBJ2-1
len: 17
CDR3nt: TGTGCCAGCAGTGATGGACTAGCGGGAGGCATCTACAATGAGCAGTTCTTC
CDR3aa: CASSDGLAGGIYNEQFF

v_gene: TRBV20-1
d_gene: NA
abundance: few
j_gene: TRBJ2-7
len: 11
CDR3nt: TGCAGTGCTAGAAGGGGCTACGAGCAGTACTTC
CDR3aa: CSARRGYEQYF

v_gene: TRBV2
d_gene: TRBD1
abundance: few
j_gene: TRBJ2-5
len: 17
CDR3nt: TGTGCCAGCAGTGGGGAAAGACACAGGGGATTGTTAGAGACCCAGTACTTC
CDR3aa: CASSGERHRGLLETQYF

v_gene: TRBV11-2
d_gene: NA
abundance: NA
j_gene: TRBJ2-5
len: 15
CDR3nt: TGTGCCAGCAGCGCCGCCGGGACAACATTAGGGACCCAGTACTTC
CDR3aa: CASSAAGTTLGTQYF

v_gene: TRBV18
d_gene: NA
abundance: NA
j_gene: TRBJ1-3
len: 16
CDR3nt: TGTGCCAGCTCACCACAATCCCGCCCGCAGGGTAACACCATATATTTT
CDR3aa: CASSPQSRPQGNTIYF

v_gene: TRBV5-4
d_gene: NA
abundance: few
j_gene: TRBJ1-1
len: 17
CDR3nt: TGTGCCAGCAGCTTAGGGGGGGCGCAACGGCTGGGCACTGAAGCTTTCTTT
CDR3aa: CASSLGGAQRLGTEAFF

v_gene: TRBV5-8
d_gene: TRBD2
abundance: few
j_gene: TRBJ2-1
len: 17
CDR3nt: TGTGCCAGCAGCTTCTGGCGGACTAGCGGTTCCAACAATGAGCAGTTCTTC
CDR3aa: CASSFWRTSGSNNEQFF

v_gene: TRBV4-1
d_gene: NA
abundance: NA
j_gene: TRBJ1-1
len: 15
CDR3nt: TGCGCCAGCAGCCAAGAAATAGAGAAGAACACTGAAGCTTTCTTT
CDR3aa: CASSQEIEKNTEAFF

v_gene: TRBV6-7
d_gene: TRBD1
abundance: few
j_gene: TRBJ1-2
len: 18
CDR3nt: TGTGCCAGCAGTTACTTCAACAGGGGAACGGCAAATATGGCGGGCTACACCTTC
CDR3aa: CASSYFNRGTANMAGYTF

v_gene: TRBV5-5
d_gene: NA
abundance: NA
j_gene: TRBJ2-6
len: 16
CDR3nt: TGTGCCAGCAGCCCACAAGGGAGGACTGGGGCCAACGTCCTGACTTTC
CDR3aa: CASSPQGRTGANVLTF

v_gene: TRBV4-3
d_gene: TRBD1
abundance: few
j_gene: TRBJ1-5
len: 14
CDR3nt: TGCGCCAGCAGCCAACGACAGGGGAATCAGCCCCAGCATTTT
CDR3aa: CASSQRQGNQPQHF

v_gene: TRBV7-2
d_gene: TRBD2
abundance: NA
j_gene: TRBJ2-1
len: 15
CDR3nt: TGTGCCAGCAGCTTAGAAGCGGGAGCGCACAATGAGCAGTTCTTC
CDR3aa: CASSLEAGAHNEQFF